A single sample gave rise to the 30 T cell receptor beta chains below, sequenced in a study of Ad26.COV2.S vaccination and SARS-CoV-2 variants. Sequencing used immunoSEQ multiplex PCR; TCRdb keeps in-frame clones, though not all of them. The data show hundreds of thousands of clones, about 89% seen once. Sample treatment: 15 to 20 received Ad26.COV2.S at low or high dose, single or two shots; roughly five received placebo; per-sample allocation not given. Specimens were obtained on day 63 following the first vaccine or placebo injection. This material consisted of peripheral blood, taken in a trial of Ad26.COV2.S vaccine versus placebo. The receptor source for this set is a person aged 18-65 years who received the Ad26.COV2.S COVID-19 vaccine or a placebo.

The chain has TRBV5-4 and TRBJ2-1, with D possibly being TRBD2 (6 bases). Trimming stripped 3 bases from V and 0 bases from J, with 13 bases between. The CDR3 sequence is 16 residues long. The germline gives CDR1 SGHNT, CDR2 YYREEE (reference sequence). CDR3 residues: CASSYGRGSSYNEQFF. CDR3 DNA sequence: TGTGCCAGCAGCTACGGACGGGGGAGCTCCTACAATGAGCAGTTCTTC.

V gene TRBV19 combines with J gene TRBJ2-1, with a weak D call TRBD2 (5 bases). CDR1 is LNHDA, CDR2 SQIVND, per germline (reference sequence). This CDR3 comprises 14 residues. V lost 2 bases to trimming and J lost 8 bases, with 13 bases between them. CDR3 nucleotides: TGTGCCAGTAGTATACGGCCCCAGAGGGATGAGCAGTTCTTC. This encodes CASSIRPQRDEQFF.

The V call is TRBV6-5, the J call TRBJ1-2; no firm D call. This CDR3 has 14 residues. Deletions cut 6 bases from V and 0 bases from J, with 11 bases between. CDR1 MNHEY and CDR2 SVGAGI come from the germline V gene. This CDR3 is CASRTLSANYGYTF. The CDR3, as DNA: TGTGCCAGCAGAACCCTCTCAGCTAACTATGGCTACACCTTC.

This chain uses TRBV29-1 with TRBJ2-3, with D perhaps assigned TRBD1 or TRBD2 (5 bases each). With 7 bases removed from V and 2 bases from J, the gap between germline ends came to 16 bases. The CDR3 extends over 14 amino acids. CDR1 and CDR2 (germline): SQVTM, ANQGSEA. The CDR3 sequence: CSAPGAGFTDTQYF. The CDR3 coding sequence is TGCAGCGCTCCCGGGGCCGGGTTCACAGATACGCAGTATTTT.

This chain connects TRBV11-2 to TRBJ2-1, with D possibly TRBD1 on 6 matching bases. CDR3 length: 12 amino acids. Germline V gene data show CDR1 as SGHAT and CDR2 as FQNNGV. V was pared by 5 bases and J by 9 bases, with 11 bases between. CDR3 sequence: CASSGDRSEQFF. The CDR3 DNA follows: TGTGCCAGCAGCGGAGACAGGAGTGAGCAGTTCTTC.

This clone occurred once. The chain joins TRBV27 to TRBJ2-3; no reliable D call. The V end lost 5 bases, the J end lost 4 bases, and 16 bases lay between the germline ends. This CDR3 is 15 amino acids long. Germline CDR1 and CDR2: MNHEY and SMNVEV (reference sequence). The CDR3 DNA reads as TGTGCCAGCAGTCCACAGTGGGGTGTCGCAGATACGCAGTATTTT. Its translation: CASSPQWGVADTQYF.

The chain is built from TRBV19 and TRBJ2-1; 14 bases match TRBD2. In germline, CDR1 is LNHDA, CDR2 SQIVND (reference sequence). The junction had 3 bases not matched to a gene; V was cut back by 3 bases and J by 8 bases. The CDR3 length is 15 residues. The CDR3 DNA reads TGTGCCAGTAGTATGGGGACTAGCGGGAGCGATGAGCAGTTCTTC. Translation: CASSMGTSGSDEQFF.

This clone was observed a handful of times. This rearrangement joins TRBV5-8 to TRBJ1-2; D is ambiguous. V was pared by 1 base and J by 4 bases, with 11 bases between. This CDR3 is 14 amino acids long. CDR1 and CDR2 (germline): SGHTS, YDEGEE. The CDR3 bases are TGTGCCAGCAGCTTGTTGGGCGTCTCCTATGGCTACACCTTC. As protein: CASSLLGVSYGYTF.

The V gene is TRBV5-6, the J gene TRBJ2-5, with D possibly being TRBD1 or TRBD2 (5 bases each). V was cut by 4 bases and J by 2 bases, with 12 bases left in between. Germline V gene data show CDR1 as SGHDT and CDR2 as YYEEEE. The CDR3 runs 14 residues. CDR3 protein: CASSEGRGQETQYF. CDR3 nucleotide sequence: TGTGCCAGCAGCGAGGGGAGAGGACAAGAGACCCAGTACTTC.

This chain joins TRBV5-1 and TRBJ2-5, with D perhaps matching TRBD1 (6 bases). V was cut by 5 bases and J by 5 bases, with 19 bases left in between. The CDR3 loop spans 15 amino acids. Germline CDR1 and CDR2: SGHRS and YFSETQ. CDR3 amino acids: CASRDLRGEGETQYF. As DNA, the CDR3 is TGCGCCAGCAGGGACCTCAGGGGAGAGGGGGAGACCCAGTACTTC.

The chain is built from TRBV30 and TRBJ1-5; TRBD1 agrees at 7 bases. Trimming cost V 6 bases and J 2 bases; bases outside gene matches: 1. CDR1 is GTSNPN and CDR2 is SVGIG in the germline V gene (reference sequence). This CDR3 spans 12 amino acids. CDR3 protein: CACDRGNQPQHF. CDR3 coding DNA: TGTGCCTGCGACAGGGGCAATCAGCCCCAGCATTTT.

The chain is built from TRBV19 and TRBJ1-1, with D tentatively TRBD1 (6 bases). Germline lookup yields CDR1 LNHDA and CDR2 SQIVND (reference sequence). The V end lost 10 bases, the J end lost 1 base, and 13 bases lay between the germline ends. There are 13 residues in the CDR3. The CDR3 DNA follows: TGTGCCACTACAGGGATATGGAACACTGAAGCTTTCTTT. Protein: CATTGIWNTEAFF.

The chain combines TRBV4-3 with TRBJ2-7, with D possibly being TRBD1 (6 bases). The CDR3 runs 15 residues. V lost 1 base to trimming and J lost 2 bases, with 12 bases between them. Germline V CDR1 and CDR2: LGHNA, YSLEER. CDR3 sequence (DNA): TGCGCCAGCAGCCAAGGGCCAGGGGTCCCCTACGAGCAGTACTTC. Its protein product is CASSQGPGVPYEQYF.

On this clone itself: At one end, the junction sequence differs from germline, possibly due to a read error. The chain carries TRBV19 and TRBJ1-5; D uncertain. The CDR3 extends over 15 amino acids. CDR1 LNHDA and CDR2 SQIVND come from the germline V gene (reference sequence). The CDR3 loop reads CASSIKVAGSVYSYF. CDR3 nucleotide sequence: TGTGCCAGTAGTATAAAAGTCGCAGGTTCCGTATATAGTTATTTT.

The chain couples TRBV6-5 to TRBJ1-2, with D uncertain. Trimming removed 0 bases at V and 0 bases at J, with 8 bases between. The CDR3 extends over 15 amino acids. CDR1 and CDR2 (germline): MNHEY, SVGAGI. CDR3 nucleotide sequence: TGTGCCAGCAGTTACTCGGTACCGTCTAACTATGGCTACACCTTC. It codes for CASSYSVPSNYGYTF.

The chain has TRBV7-9 and TRBJ1-4; D is perhaps TRBD1 (6 bases). Trimming took 3 bases from V and 10 from J, leaving 21 bases between them. Germline values: CDR1 SEHNR, CDR2 FQNEAQ (reference sequence). The CDR3 is 16 residues long. The CDR3 region is CASSFRGQGQEGKLFF. As DNA, the CDR3 is TGTGCCAGCAGCTTCCGGGGGCAGGGTCAAGAGGGAAAACTGTTTTTT.

The chain couples TRBV24-1 to TRBJ2-7; D possibly uses TRBD1 or TRBD2 (6 bases each). CDR1 is KGHDR and CDR2 is SFDVKD in the germline V gene. The V and J ends lost 4 bases and 5 bases respectively, with 14 bases between them. The CDR3 contains 14 residues. This CDR3 reads CATSEGGPWDEQYF. The CDR3 nucleotides are TGTGCCACCAGTGAGGGGGGCCCTTGGGACGAGCAGTACTTC.

Details on this clone: This CDR3 is also generated by other DNA sequences in the sample. The CDR3 reads CASSLVGGNQPQHF. CDR3 bases: TGCGCCAGCAGCTTGGTGGGGGGCAATCAGCCCCAGCATTTT. The chain carries TRBV5-1 and TRBJ1-5, with TRBD1 as a possible D gene (5 bases). CDR3 size: 14 residues. V was trimmed by 0 bases and J by 2 bases, leaving 6 bases between them. Germline V CDR1 and CDR2: SGHRS, YFSETQ.

Only one count was recorded for this clone. The rearrangement uses TRBV5-1 and TRBJ2-3; D is perhaps TRBD1 or TRBD2 (6 bases each). Trimming removed 5 bases at V and 0 bases at J, with 13 bases between. CDR1 SGHRS and CDR2 YFSETQ come from the germline V gene. The CDR3 is 15 residues long. For the CDR3, the DNA is TGCGCCAGCAGGTCGTGGGGGGCCAGCACAGATACGCAGTATTTT. Translated: CASRSWGASTDTQYF.

The chain recombines TRBV14 with TRBJ2-7, with a possible D match to TRBD2 (5 bases). The CDR3 loop spans 14 amino acids. CDR1 is SGHDN, CDR2 FVKESK, per germline. Trimming stripped 6 bases from V and 2 bases from J, with 14 bases between. The CDR3 bases are TGTGCCAGCAGTCCCTTACGGGGAACCTACGAGCAGTACTTC. It translates to CASSPLRGTYEQYF. Full variable domain (missing parts from reference TRBV14 and TRBJ2-7): EAGVTQFPSHSVIEKGQTVTLRCDPISGHDNLYWYRRVMGKEIKFLLHFVKESKQDESGMPNNRFLAERTGGTYSTLKVQPAELEDSGVYFCASSPLRGTYEQYFGPGTRLTVT.

Comment on this clone: Other DNA sequences in the same sample also yield this CDR3. The genes are TRBV6-5 and TRBJ1-2; maybe TRBD1 (5 bases). From germline, CDR1 is MNHEY and CDR2 SVGAGI. The CDR3 is made up of 13 amino acids. V lost 5 bases and J 4 bases, leaving 11 bases between the germline ends. CDR3 DNA sequence: TGTGCCAGCAGTCGGGACGGCGCCTATGGCTACACCTTC. Translating it yields CASSRDGAYGYTF.

The rearrangement joins TRBV3-1 (or the pseudogene TRBV3-2) to TRBJ1-2; no clear D. The CDR3 is 15 amino acids. Germline V lookup: CDR1 LGHDT, CDR2 YNNKEL (reference sequence). The V gene lost 0 bases and the J gene lost 3 bases, with 11 bases spanning the gap. The DNA for the CDR3 is TGTGCCAGCAGCCAAGAGGCAGCAACACACTATGGCTACACCTTC. Protein product: CASSQEAATHYGYTF.

The chain employs TRBV10-3 and TRBJ2-5; the match to TRBD1 covers 10 bases. There are 15 residues in the CDR3. Germline V gene sequence: CDR1 ENHRY, CDR2 SYGVKD. The ends lost 6 bases at V and 4 bases at J; junction bases unmatched: 8. In DNA form, the CDR3 reads TGTGCCATCAGGGCGACAGGGGGCGGGGGAGAGACCCAGTACTTC. Its protein is CAIRATGGGGETQYF.

This clone was seen a single time. Written as DNA, the CDR3 is TGTGCCAGCAGCCGAATTACAGGGACCACTGAAGCTTTCTTT. This translates into CASSRITGTTEAFF. The V gene is TRBV3-1 (or the pseudogene TRBV3-2), the J gene TRBJ1-1; D might be TRBD1 (6 bases). The CDR3 is 14 residues long. From germline, CDR1 is LGHDT and CDR2 YNNKEL (reference sequence). Trimming shortened V by 4 bases and J by 4 bases, and 13 bases separated the two germline ends.

Details on this clone: The junction and the germline gene differ at one end; a read error may be behind it. The rearrangement uses TRBV10-3 and TRBJ1-2; possibly TRBD1 for D (5 bases). Germline values: CDR1 ENHRY, CDR2 SYGVKD. This CDR3 is 12 amino acids long. The CDR3 DNA is TGTGCCATCAGTGAGAGTGGACAAGCCGGCTTCTTC. Its translation: CAISESGQAGFF.

This chain joins TRBV30 and TRBJ2-1; no definite D call. Germline CDR1 is GTSNPN and CDR2 is SVGIG (reference sequence). V shed 0 bases and J shed 8 bases, with 8 bases lying between them. The CDR3 runs to 12 residues. The CDR3 here is CAWSVGIHEQFF. For the CDR3, the DNA is TGTGCCTGGAGTGTGGGGATTCATGAGCAGTTCTTC.

This chain joins TRBV10-3 and TRBJ1-3, with TRBD1 identical over 7 bases. This CDR3 contains 15 residues. Germline V lookup: CDR1 ENHRY, CDR2 SYGVKD. After removal of 10 bases from V and 0 bases from J, the junction contained 9 bases not matched to a gene. This CDR3 is CATSTGLNSGNTIYF. In nucleotides, the CDR3 is TGTGCCACCTCGACAGGGCTTAACTCTGGAAACACCATATATTTT.

The chain has TRBV30 and TRBJ2-7; D may match TRBD1 or TRBD2 (6 bases each). This CDR3 is built from 13 residues. The V end was cut by 5 bases, the J end by 9 bases, with 20 bases between. Per the germline V gene, CDR1 is GTSNPN and CDR2 is SVGIG (reference sequence). The chain's CDR3 is CAWGRPATGPQYF. The DNA of the CDR3 is TGTGCCTGGGGGAGGCCTGCGACAGGCCCGCAGTACTTC.

This clone was seen just once. This chain uses TRBV6-5 with TRBJ2-7; 7 bases align to TRBD1. Trimming removed 0 bases from V and 7 bases from J; junction bases left unmatched: 9. Per germline, CDR1 MNHEY and CDR2 SVGAGI. This CDR3 comprises 15 residues. This CDR3 is CASSYSGGGSGEQYF. CDR3 bases: TGTGCCAGCAGTTACTCAGGGGGCGGATCGGGTGAGCAGTACTTC.

The J gene is TRBJ1-4, the V gene TRBV7-9; no firm D call. Trimming removed 2 bases at V and 6 bases at J, with 10 bases between. CDR1 is SEHNR and CDR2 is FQNEAQ in the germline V gene (reference sequence). CDR3 size: 14 residues. CDR3 loop: CASSLREGYEKLFF. The CDR3 DNA follows: TGTGCCAGCAGCTTAAGGGAGGGTTATGAAAAACTGTTTTTT.